The rows below give T cell receptor beta chains drawn from one sample of a study of shared clonotypes between healthy human individuals. Some clones are missing from TCRdb's copy, which holds only in-frame ones; the method was immunoSEQ multiplex PCR. The sample holds some 2,100,000 clones, almost 96% seen once. The material sequenced was naive CD4+ T cells sorted from blood. These receptors all come from a man younger than 35 in good health. Both conserved end residues are part of each CDR3. Fields, in order: D gene, J gene, V gene, clone size, CDR3 DNA, CDR3 protein. The D gene is left open where the match is weak. The size field is filled for only some rows; it gives once, few, many or a size class.

d_call: TRBD1; j_call: TRBJ1-2; v_call: TRBV5-1; clone_size: NA; cdr3_nt: TGCGCCAGCAGCTTGGAGGGACAGGGGGTATCAGACGGCTACACCTTC; cdr3_aa: CASSLEGQGVSDGYTF
d_call: TRBD1; j_call: TRBJ1-1; v_call: TRBV7-6; clone_size: NA; cdr3_nt: TGTGCCAGCAGCCGAAAGACAGGGATGAACACTGAAGCTTTCTTT; cdr3_aa: CASSRKTGMNTEAFF
d_call: NA; j_call: TRBJ2-1; v_call: TRBV19; clone_size: NA; cdr3_nt: TGTGCCAGTAGTGTGTACAATGAGCAGTTCTTC; cdr3_aa: CASSVYNEQFF
d_call: NA; j_call: TRBJ1-1; v_call: TRBV6-5; clone_size: NA; cdr3_nt: TGTGCCAGCAGTTCGACCTCCGCTCAGAACACTGAAGCTTTCTTT; cdr3_aa: CASSSTSAQNTEAFF
d_call: NA; j_call: TRBJ2-5; v_call: TRBV6-5; clone_size: NA; cdr3_nt: TGTGCCAGCAGTAACCTCCAAGGTCGGGACTACTTC; cdr3_aa: CASSNLQGRDYF
d_call: NA; j_call: TRBJ2-7; v_call: TRBV5-1; clone_size: NA; cdr3_nt: TGCGCCAGCAGCTTCGGCCAGGGGGGCTACGAGCAGTACTTC; cdr3_aa: CASSFGQGGYEQYF
d_call: NA; j_call: TRBJ2-2; v_call: TRBV11-2; clone_size: NA; cdr3_nt: TGTGCCAGCACCAATGTGAACACCGGGGAGCTGTTTTTT; cdr3_aa: CASTNVNTGELFF
d_call: NA; j_call: TRBJ1-4; v_call: TRBV6-1; clone_size: NA; cdr3_nt: TGTGCCAGCTGGCGCCCCACAGAAAAACTGTTTTTT; cdr3_aa: CASWRPTEKLFF
d_call: NA; j_call: TRBJ1-2; v_call: TRBV10-1; clone_size: NA; cdr3_nt: TGCGCCAGCAGTGAGTCGAGGGTAGGGACTAACTATGGCTACACCTTC; cdr3_aa: CASSESRVGTNYGYTF
d_call: NA; j_call: TRBJ2-3; v_call: TRBV11-3; clone_size: NA; cdr3_nt: TGTGCCAGCAGCCTCTCGCGGGACACAGATACGCAGTATTTT; cdr3_aa: CASSLSRDTDTQYF
d_call: NA; j_call: TRBJ1-5; v_call: TRBV5-4; clone_size: NA; cdr3_nt: TGTGCCAGCAGCCGGGACACAAATCAGCCCCAGCATTTT; cdr3_aa: CASSRDTNQPQHF
d_call: NA; j_call: TRBJ1-1; v_call: TRBV5-6; clone_size: NA; cdr3_nt: TGTGCCAGCAGCTTGGAAGGGGGGGCAGTTATGAACACTGAAGCTTTCTTT; cdr3_aa: CASSLEGGAVMNTEAFF
d_call: TRBD2; j_call: TRBJ2-7; v_call: TRBV2; clone_size: NA; cdr3_nt: TGTGCCAGCAGCATTAGCGGGAGAGGAGCCGAGCAGTACTTC; cdr3_aa: CASSISGRGAEQYF
d_call: TRBD1; j_call: TRBJ2-7; v_call: TRBV7-9; clone_size: NA; cdr3_nt: TGTGCCAGCAGCCCTTGGACAGGGATATACGAGCAGTACTTC; cdr3_aa: CASSPWTGIYEQYF
d_call: NA; j_call: TRBJ1-1; v_call: TRBV28; clone_size: NA; cdr3_nt: TGTGCCAGCAGTTCCCGGACAGACCCTGAAGCTTTCTTT; cdr3_aa: CASSSRTDPEAFF
d_call: NA; j_call: TRBJ2-7; v_call: TRBV5-4; clone_size: NA; cdr3_nt: TGTGCCAGCAGCTTGAAAGGGCATGAGGAGAGCTACTACGAGCAGTACTTC; cdr3_aa: CASSLKGHEESYYEQYF
d_call: NA; j_call: TRBJ1-5; v_call: TRBV6-6; clone_size: NA; cdr3_nt: TGTGCCAGCAGTTATCAGAGTCAGCCCCAGCATTTT; cdr3_aa: CASSYQSQPQHF
d_call: TRBD2; j_call: TRBJ2-5; v_call: TRBV6-5; clone_size: NA; cdr3_nt: TGTGCCAGCAGTTACTACGCGGGGGGGCGGGAGACCCAGTACTTC; cdr3_aa: CASSYYAGGRETQYF
d_call: TRBD2; j_call: TRBJ2-7; v_call: TRBV7-2; clone_size: NA; cdr3_nt: TGTGCCAGCAGCCTGACTAGCGGCTCCTACGAGCAGTACTTC; cdr3_aa: CASSLTSGSYEQYF
d_call: NA; j_call: TRBJ2-1; v_call: TRBV11-2; clone_size: NA; cdr3_nt: TGTGCCAGCAGCTCCCCAAAGGGCCCGTACAATGAGCAGTTCTTC; cdr3_aa: CASSSPKGPYNEQFF
d_call: TRBD1; j_call: TRBJ1-3; v_call: TRBV6-6; clone_size: NA; cdr3_nt: TGTGCCAGCAGTGACAGGGGGATATCTGGAAACACCATATATTTT; cdr3_aa: CASSDRGISGNTIYF
d_call: TRBD1; j_call: TRBJ2-1; v_call: TRBV5-1; clone_size: NA; cdr3_nt: TGCGCCAGCAGCTCGGACAGGGCCTACAATGAGCAGTTCTTC; cdr3_aa: CASSSDRAYNEQFF
d_call: TRBD1; j_call: TRBJ2-7; v_call: TRBV5-1; clone_size: NA; cdr3_nt: TGCGCCAGCAGCTTGTGGCCCCCGGGACAGGGTTCTTACGAGCAGTACTTC; cdr3_aa: CASSLWPPGQGSYEQYF
d_call: NA; j_call: TRBJ2-1; v_call: TRBV10-1; clone_size: NA; cdr3_nt: TGCGCCAGAGAAACTAGGGTGGGGGCTAACAATGAGCAGTTCTTC; cdr3_aa: CARETRVGANNEQFF
d_call: NA; j_call: TRBJ2-1; v_call: TRBV5-1; clone_size: NA; cdr3_nt: TGCGCCAGCAGCTTGGAGGGCTCGCCTTGGGACTACAATGAGCAGTTCTTC; cdr3_aa: CASSLEGSPWDYNEQFF
d_call: TRBD1; j_call: TRBJ2-1; v_call: TRBV5-1; clone_size: NA; cdr3_nt: TGCGCCAGCAGCTCATTCCTTTTGGGGGACAGGAGGGGTGAGCAGTTCTTC; cdr3_aa: CASSSFLLGDRRGEQFF
d_call: TRBD1; j_call: TRBJ2-7; v_call: TRBV10-1; clone_size: NA; cdr3_nt: TGCGCCAGCAGTGAGGGGACAGCCTCCTACGAGCAGTACTTC; cdr3_aa: CASSEGTASYEQYF
d_call: NA; j_call: TRBJ2-7; v_call: TRBV11-2; clone_size: NA; cdr3_nt: TGTGCCAGCAGCTTGGTGGTGGGCTACGAGCAGTACTTC; cdr3_aa: CASSLVVGYEQYF
d_call: TRBD2; j_call: TRBJ2-7; v_call: TRBV11-2; clone_size: NA; cdr3_nt: TGTGCCAGCAGCTTACGGGGGGTGCAGTACTTC; cdr3_aa: CASSLRGVQYF
d_call: NA; j_call: TRBJ1-5; v_call: TRBV18; clone_size: NA; cdr3_nt: TGTGCCAGCTCACCAGGGCCCAGTCTTCAGCCCCAGCATTTT; cdr3_aa: CASSPGPSLQPQHF
d_call: NA; j_call: TRBJ2-1; v_call: TRBV6-1; clone_size: NA; cdr3_nt: TGTGCCAGCACCCTCGACTACAATGAGCAGTTCTTC; cdr3_aa: CASTLDYNEQFF
d_call: NA; j_call: TRBJ1-6; v_call: TRBV4-1; clone_size: NA; cdr3_nt: TGCGCCAGCAGCCAAGTCAGAGGGCTGGGTTCACCCCTCCACTTT; cdr3_aa: CASSQVRGLGSPLHF
d_call: TRBD1; j_call: TRBJ2-3; v_call: TRBV7-3; clone_size: NA; cdr3_nt: TGTGCCAGCAGCCCGGGACAGGGAACAGATACGCAGTATTTT; cdr3_aa: CASSPGQGTDTQYF
d_call: TRBD1; j_call: TRBJ1-2; v_call: TRBV28; clone_size: once; cdr3_nt: TGTGCCAGCACCACAGGGGTTGGCTACACCTTC; cdr3_aa: CASTTGVGYTF
d_call: TRBD1; j_call: TRBJ1-2; v_call: TRBV18; clone_size: NA; cdr3_nt: TGTGCCAGCTCACCTCCGGGACAGGGACCCCTTGGCTACACCTTC; cdr3_aa: CASSPPGQGPLGYTF
d_call: NA; j_call: TRBJ2-1; v_call: TRBV10-3; clone_size: NA; cdr3_nt: TGTGCCATCAGCCCCGGCGGCGGGACGGGCTCCTACAATGAGCAGTTCTTC; cdr3_aa: CAISPGGGTGSYNEQFF
d_call: TRBD2; j_call: TRBJ2-3; v_call: TRBV6-5; clone_size: once; cdr3_nt: TGTGCCAGCAGTTACGGCGGGAGTGGCACAGATACGCAGTATTTT; cdr3_aa: CASSYGGSGTDTQYF
d_call: NA; j_call: TRBJ2-7; v_call: TRBV28; clone_size: NA; cdr3_nt: TGTGCCAGCAGTTTAGGGGGTACACGAACCTCCTACGAGCAGTACTTC; cdr3_aa: CASSLGGTRTSYEQYF
d_call: NA; j_call: TRBJ1-2; v_call: TRBV5-1; clone_size: NA; cdr3_nt: TGCGCCAGCAGCTTGGGATTAGGTAGGGCGACGTCGGATGGCTACACCTTC; cdr3_aa: CASSLGLGRATSDGYTF
d_call: TRBD1; j_call: TRBJ2-7; v_call: TRBV28; clone_size: NA; cdr3_nt: TGTGCCAGCAGATCTACAGGGGGGCCGTACTTC; cdr3_aa: CASRSTGGPYF
d_call: TRBD2; j_call: TRBJ2-5; v_call: TRBV7-2; clone_size: NA; cdr3_nt: TGTGCCAGCAGCTTAGGGGGGACTAGCGGGAGGCTGGAGACCCAGTACTTC; cdr3_aa: CASSLGGTSGRLETQYF
d_call: TRBD1; j_call: TRBJ2-7; v_call: TRBV5-4; clone_size: NA; cdr3_nt: TGTGCCAGCAGTTCGAGGGTACAGGGGGCCTACGAGCAGTACTTC; cdr3_aa: CASSSRVQGAYEQYF
d_call: TRBD2; j_call: TRBJ2-1; v_call: TRBV30; clone_size: NA; cdr3_nt: TGTGCCTGGTGGGTGGCGGGGGGTACTGAGCAGTTCTTC; cdr3_aa: CAWWVAGGTEQFF
d_call: NA; j_call: TRBJ2-2; v_call: TRBV2; clone_size: NA; cdr3_nt: TGTGCCAGCAGGGAGCGCCTCCCGAACACCGGGGAGCTGTTTTTT; cdr3_aa: CASRERLPNTGELFF
d_call: TRBD2; j_call: TRBJ2-1; v_call: TRBV4-1; clone_size: once; cdr3_nt: TGCGCCAGCAGCCAAGACGCGGGGGGCACCTACAATGAGCAGTTCTTC; cdr3_aa: CASSQDAGGTYNEQFF
d_call: NA; j_call: TRBJ1-4; v_call: TRBV10-3; clone_size: NA; cdr3_nt: TGTGCCATCAGGGGGGGGCGAGCAACTAATGAAAAACTGTTTTTT; cdr3_aa: CAIRGGRATNEKLFF
d_call: NA; j_call: TRBJ1-3; v_call: TRBV15; clone_size: NA; cdr3_nt: TGTGCCACCAGCAGAGCAGGGGAAAACTCTGGAAACACCATATATTTT; cdr3_aa: CATSRAGENSGNTIYF
d_call: NA; j_call: TRBJ1-1; v_call: TRBV27; clone_size: NA; cdr3_nt: TGTGCCAGCAGTTTGACCCCGGGGGGGACGAACACTGAAGCTTTCTTT; cdr3_aa: CASSLTPGGTNTEAFF
d_call: NA; j_call: TRBJ2-5; v_call: TRBV7-2; clone_size: NA; cdr3_nt: TGTGCCAGCAGCTTAGAGGTCGGGGCGATCCAAGAGACCCAGTACTTC; cdr3_aa: CASSLEVGAIQETQYF
d_call: NA; j_call: TRBJ2-7; v_call: TRBV7-2; clone_size: once; cdr3_nt: TGTGCCAGCAGCCCCGAGGGCGGGAATTCCTACGAGCAGTACTTC; cdr3_aa: CASSPEGGNSYEQYF
d_call: NA; j_call: TRBJ1-4; v_call: TRBV7-7; clone_size: NA; cdr3_nt: TGTGCTAGCAGCTTCGGGACTAATGAAAAACTGTTTTTT; cdr3_aa: CASSFGTNEKLFF
d_call: NA; j_call: TRBJ2-7; v_call: TRBV2; clone_size: NA; cdr3_nt: TGTGCCAGCAGGTGGACAGCCCCCGAGCAGTACTTC; cdr3_aa: CASRWTAPEQYF
d_call: NA; j_call: TRBJ2-2; v_call: TRBV18; clone_size: NA; cdr3_nt: TGTGCCAGCTCACCACCTCGTCTGAACACCGGGGAGCTGTTTTTT; cdr3_aa: CASSPPRLNTGELFF
d_call: TRBD1; j_call: TRBJ2-7; v_call: TRBV5-6; clone_size: NA; cdr3_nt: TGTGCCAGCAGTCCCGGGACAGGGGCCTACGAGCAGTACTTC; cdr3_aa: CASSPGTGAYEQYF